Each of the 11 T cell receptor beta chains below was sequenced from the same sample in a study of blood T cell repertoires in COVID-19. Only in-frame clones appear in the TCRdb table, and some are missing; sequencing was by immunoSEQ multiplex PCR. The sample carries about 63,000 clones, around 80% recorded once. The sample was peripheral blood. The receptors were gathered from a human donor in a cohort sampled during active COVID-19.

V gene TRBV4-2 combines with J gene TRBJ2-1, with TRBD2 identical over 7 bases. CDR3 length: 14 residues. From germline, CDR1 is LGHNA and CDR2 YNFKEQ. After removal of 4 bases from V and 7 bases from J, the junction contained 7 bases not matched to a gene. Written as DNA, the CDR3 is TGTGCCAGCAGCCCGGGACTGGGGGGGAATGAGCAGTTCTTC. Its translation is CASSPGLGGNEQFF.

This rearrangement joins TRBV27 to TRBJ1-1; TRBD1 matches at 10 bases. The V gene end was trimmed by 10 bases and the J gene end by 2 bases; junction bases not matched to a gene: 16. The CDR3 runs 17 residues. The germline CDR1 and CDR2 sequences are MNHEY and SMNVEV (reference sequence). The CDR3 nucleotides read TGTGCCACCTCGCGGCTCTGGGACAGGGGCCTCAACACTGAAGCTTTCTTT. It encodes CATSRLWDRGLNTEAFF.

This clone has just one count. The rearrangement links TRBV4-1 to TRBJ2-5, with TRBD2 as a possible D gene (6 bases). The CDR3 consists of 15 residues. Germline lookup yields CDR1 MGHRA and CDR2 YSYEKL. V dropped 1 base and J dropped 4 bases, with 13 bases sitting between them. This chain's CDR3 is CASSQAGGRGETQYF. Written as DNA, the CDR3 is TGCGCCAGCAGCCAAGCTGGCGGGCGGGGAGAGACCCAGTACTTC.

The chain joins TRBV5-4 to TRBJ2-5; perhaps TRBD1 as D (6 bases). Germline loops: CDR1 SGHNT, CDR2 YYREEE (reference sequence). This CDR3 contains 16 residues. V was clipped by 0 bases and J by 14 bases, with 26 bases between them. The CDR3 is CASSLGGPRDTLNNYF. CDR3 bases: TGTGCCAGCAGCTTGGGCGGCCCCCGGGACACCTTAAACAACTACTTC.

The J gene is TRBJ1-1, the V gene TRBV18, with TRBD1 as a possible D gene (6 bases). Germline CDR1 and CDR2: KGHSH and LQKENI. Trimming stripped 5 bases from V and 6 bases from J, with 16 bases between. This CDR3 comprises 14 residues. CDR3 residues: CASSSLQGTAEAFF. The DNA of the CDR3 is TGTGCCAGCTCATCGCTCCAGGGGACGGCTGAAGCTTTCTTT.

CDR3 DNA sequence: TGTGCCAGCAGTGTGGTGAGGTCGCAAGAGACCCAGTACTTC. Translating gives CASSVVRSQETQYF. The V call is TRBV2, the J call TRBJ2-5; no clear D. Germline CDR1 and CDR2: SNHLY and FYNNEI. This CDR3 spans 14 amino acids. Trimming pared 4 bases from V and 2 bases from J, leaving 11 bases between.

The chain links TRBV28 to TRBJ2-2, with D unresolved. The CDR3 totals 13 residues. V dropped 6 bases and J dropped 5 bases, with 10 bases sitting between them. The germline CDR1 and CDR2 sequences are MDHEN and SYDVKM. The DNA of the CDR3 is TGTGCCAGCAGCTTTCAGTTGACCGGGGAGCTGTTTTTT. Translating gives CASSFQLTGELFF.

The V gene is TRBV27, the J gene TRBJ2-1; 7 bases are a match to TRBD1. Germline V gene sequence: CDR1 MNHEY, CDR2 SMNVEV (reference sequence). Trimming took 3 bases from V and 4 from J; bases not matched to a gene: 9. The length of the CDR3 is 16 residues. The CDR3 reads CASSFRTGTAYNEQFF. CDR3 DNA sequence: TGTGCCAGCAGTTTCAGAACCGGGACAGCGTACAATGAGCAGTTCTTC.

J is TRBJ2-1 and V is TRBV9; D remains unclear. Germline V gene lookup returns CDR1 SGDLS and CDR2 YYNGEE. The CDR3 is 15 residues long. V was clipped by 1 base and J by 0 bases, with 8 bases between them. CDR3 protein: CASSVSTFSYNEQFF. CDR3 DNA: TGTGCCAGCAGCGTATCCACTTTCTCCTACAATGAGCAGTTCTTC.

The chain links TRBV12-5 to TRBJ2-7; 8 bases align to TRBD2. The V gene's germline CDR1 is LGHNT and CDR2 FRNRAP. The CDR3 loop spans 19 amino acids. The V segment lost 0 bases and the J segment 2 bases; nucleotides outside the gene matches: 15. In DNA, the CDR3 is TGTGCTAGTGGTTTGGTACTAGATGGCGGGGGGAGGAGGGCCTACGAGCAGTACTTC. Its translation is CASGLVLDGGGRRAYEQYF. The variable domain in full, completed from reference TRBV12-5 and TRBJ2-7, reads DARVTQTPRHKVTEMGQEVTMRCQPILGHNTVFWYRQTMMQGLELLAYFRNRAPLDDSGMPKDRFSAEMPDATLATLKIQPSEPRDSAVYFCASGLVLDGGGRRAYEQYFGPGTRLTVT.

The chain recombines TRBV19 with TRBJ1-2; 9 bases are shared with TRBD1. The germline gives CDR1 LNHDA, CDR2 SQIVND (reference sequence). The CDR3 contains 14 residues. V lost 1 base and J lost 3; bases outside the gene matches: 0. The CDR3 DNA is TGTGCCAGTAGTATAGGGACAGGGGACTATGGCTACACCTTC. Translating gives CASSIGTGDYGYTF.